The following is a T cell receptor beta chain sequence with its context. This sample is part of a study of blood T cell repertoires in COVID-19. About the study: The samples span acute and convalescent COVID-19 from the United States, Italy and Spain.

This CDR3 region has 15 residues. Germline V gene data show CDR1 as LGHDT and CDR2 as YNNKEL (reference sequence). Trimming removed 4 bases at V and 2 bases at J, with 12 bases between. The data were produced by immunoSEQ multiplex PCR, yet TCRdb's version contains in-frame clones alone and is incomplete. The data show 250,000 to 350,000 clones, 88% seen once. This sequence originates from a woman aged 25 to 45 with COVID-19, enrolled during active disease. The chain links TRBV3-1 (or the pseudogene TRBV3-2) to TRBJ2-1; D remains unclear. Sample: peripheral blood. The CDR3 bases are TGTGCCAGCAGCCGGGTAATGGCGGCCTACAATGAGCAGTTCTTC. Amino acids: CASSRVMAAYNEQFF.